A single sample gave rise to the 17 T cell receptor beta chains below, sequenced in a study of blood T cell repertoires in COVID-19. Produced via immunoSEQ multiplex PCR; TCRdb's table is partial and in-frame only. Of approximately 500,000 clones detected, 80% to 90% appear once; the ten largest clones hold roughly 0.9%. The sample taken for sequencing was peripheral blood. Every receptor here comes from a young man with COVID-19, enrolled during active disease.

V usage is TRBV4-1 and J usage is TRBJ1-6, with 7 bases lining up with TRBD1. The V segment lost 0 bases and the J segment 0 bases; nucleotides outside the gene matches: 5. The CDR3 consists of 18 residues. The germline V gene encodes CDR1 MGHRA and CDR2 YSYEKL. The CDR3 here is CASSQDGQASSYNSPLHF. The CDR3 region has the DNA TGCGCCAGCAGCCAAGATGGACAGGCGAGCTCCTATAATTCACCCCTCCACTTT.

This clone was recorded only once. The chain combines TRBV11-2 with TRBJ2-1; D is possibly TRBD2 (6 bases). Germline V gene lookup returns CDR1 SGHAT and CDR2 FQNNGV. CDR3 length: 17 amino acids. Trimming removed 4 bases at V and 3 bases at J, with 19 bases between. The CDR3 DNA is TGTGCCAGCAGCTCAGAGGGAGTAGCGGACCACTACAATGAGCAGTTCTTC. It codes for CASSSEGVADHYNEQFF.

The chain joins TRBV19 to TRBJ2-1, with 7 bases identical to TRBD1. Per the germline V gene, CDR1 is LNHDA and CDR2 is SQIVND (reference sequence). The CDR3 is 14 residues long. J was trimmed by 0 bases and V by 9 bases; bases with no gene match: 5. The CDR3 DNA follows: TGTGCCAGCCAACAGGGGAGCTCCTACAATGAGCAGTTCTTC. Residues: CASQQGSSYNEQFF.

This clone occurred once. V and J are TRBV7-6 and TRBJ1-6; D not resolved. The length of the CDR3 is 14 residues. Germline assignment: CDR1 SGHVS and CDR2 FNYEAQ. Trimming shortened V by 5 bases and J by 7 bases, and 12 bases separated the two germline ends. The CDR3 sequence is CASSAREKNSPLHF. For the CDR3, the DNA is TGTGCCAGCAGCGCTCGGGAAAAGAATTCACCCCTCCACTTT.

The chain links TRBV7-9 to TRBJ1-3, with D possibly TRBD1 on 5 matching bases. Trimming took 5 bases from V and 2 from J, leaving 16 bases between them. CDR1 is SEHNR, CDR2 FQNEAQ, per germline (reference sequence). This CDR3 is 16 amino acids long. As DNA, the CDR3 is TGTGCCAGCAGCCCAAGACAGTCCTCAGCTGGAAACACCATATATTTT. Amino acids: CASSPRQSSAGNTIYF.

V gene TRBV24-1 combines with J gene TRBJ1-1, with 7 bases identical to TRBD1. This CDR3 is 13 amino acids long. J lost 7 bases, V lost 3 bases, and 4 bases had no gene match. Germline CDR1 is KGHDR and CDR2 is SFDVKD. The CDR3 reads CATSDPGTDEAFF. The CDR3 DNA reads TGTGCCACCAGTGATCCCGGGACAGATGAAGCTTTCTTT.

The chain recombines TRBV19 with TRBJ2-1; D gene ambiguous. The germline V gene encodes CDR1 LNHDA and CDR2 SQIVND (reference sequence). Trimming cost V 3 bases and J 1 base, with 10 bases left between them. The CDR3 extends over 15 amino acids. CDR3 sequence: CASSMTYYSYNEQFF. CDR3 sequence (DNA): TGTGCCAGTAGTATGACTTACTATTCCTACAATGAGCAGTTCTTC.

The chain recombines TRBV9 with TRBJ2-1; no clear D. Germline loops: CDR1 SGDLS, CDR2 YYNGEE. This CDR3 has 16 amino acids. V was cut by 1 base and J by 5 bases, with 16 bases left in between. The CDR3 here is CASSVRSAALNNEQFF. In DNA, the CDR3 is TGTGCCAGCAGCGTAAGGTCGGCGGCTTTAAACAATGAGCAGTTCTTC.

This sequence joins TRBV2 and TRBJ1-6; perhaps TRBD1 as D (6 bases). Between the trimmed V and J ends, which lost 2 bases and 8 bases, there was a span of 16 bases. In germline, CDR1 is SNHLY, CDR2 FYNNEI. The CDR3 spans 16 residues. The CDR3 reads CASSESVQGRDSPLHF. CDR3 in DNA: TGTGCCAGCAGTGAATCCGTACAGGGTAGAGATTCACCCCTCCACTTT.

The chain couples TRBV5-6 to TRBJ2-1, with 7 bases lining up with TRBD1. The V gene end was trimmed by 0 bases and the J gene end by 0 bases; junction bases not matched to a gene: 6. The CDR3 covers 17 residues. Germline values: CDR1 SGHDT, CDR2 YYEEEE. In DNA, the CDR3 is TGTGCCAGCAGCTTGGTGGGTTGGGACAGCTCCTACAATGAGCAGTTCTTC. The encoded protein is CASSLVGWDSSYNEQFF.

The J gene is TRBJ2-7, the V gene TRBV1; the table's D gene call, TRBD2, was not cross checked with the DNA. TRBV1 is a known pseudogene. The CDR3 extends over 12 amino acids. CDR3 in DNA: TGCACCAGGGGACTCATCCTCTACGAGCAGTACTTC. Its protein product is CTRGLILYEQYF.

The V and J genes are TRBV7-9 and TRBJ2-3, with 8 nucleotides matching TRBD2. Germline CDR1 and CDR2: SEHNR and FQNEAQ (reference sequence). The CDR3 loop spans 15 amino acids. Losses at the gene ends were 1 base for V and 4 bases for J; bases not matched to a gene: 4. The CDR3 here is CASSLGTREADTQYF. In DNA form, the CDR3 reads TGTGCCAGCAGCTTAGGGACGCGGGAGGCAGATACGCAGTATTTT.

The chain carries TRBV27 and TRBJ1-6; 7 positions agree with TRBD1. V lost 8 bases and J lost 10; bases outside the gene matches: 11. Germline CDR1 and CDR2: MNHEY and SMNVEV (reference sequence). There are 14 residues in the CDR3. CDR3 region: CASLANRGGSPLHF. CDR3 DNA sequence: TGTGCCAGCTTGGCAAACAGGGGTGGCTCACCCCTCCACTTT.

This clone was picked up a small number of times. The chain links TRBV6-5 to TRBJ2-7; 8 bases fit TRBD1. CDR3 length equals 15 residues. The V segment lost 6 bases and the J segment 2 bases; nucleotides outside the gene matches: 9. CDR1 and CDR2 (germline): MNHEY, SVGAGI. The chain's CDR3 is CASRSTGEHPYEQYF. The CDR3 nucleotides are TGTGCCAGCAGGTCGACAGGGGAACACCCCTACGAGCAGTACTTC.

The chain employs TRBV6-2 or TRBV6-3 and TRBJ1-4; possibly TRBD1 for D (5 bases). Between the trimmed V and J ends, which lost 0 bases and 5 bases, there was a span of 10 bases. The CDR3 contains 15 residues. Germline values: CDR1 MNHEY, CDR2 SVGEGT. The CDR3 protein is CASSYSSRVNEKLFF. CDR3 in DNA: TGTGCCAGCAGTTACTCGAGCAGGGTAAATGAAAAACTGTTTTTT.

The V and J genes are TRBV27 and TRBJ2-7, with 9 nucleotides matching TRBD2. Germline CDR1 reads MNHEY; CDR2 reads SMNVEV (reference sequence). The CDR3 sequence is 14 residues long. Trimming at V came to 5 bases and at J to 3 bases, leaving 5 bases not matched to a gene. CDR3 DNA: TGTGCCAGCAGTCTAGGGACTAGCCTCTACGAGCAGTACTTC. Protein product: CASSLGTSLYEQYF.

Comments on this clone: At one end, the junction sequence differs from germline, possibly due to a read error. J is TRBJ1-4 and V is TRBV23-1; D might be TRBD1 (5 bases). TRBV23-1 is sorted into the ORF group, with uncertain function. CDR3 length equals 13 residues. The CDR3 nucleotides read TGCGCCCGCAGTCGGCGGGGGGAGGAAAAACTGTTTTTT. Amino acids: CARSRRGEEKLFF.